The entry below gives a single T cell receptor beta chain sequence along with its context. These data are taken from a study of blood T cell repertoires in COVID-19. Overall study: T cells, B-cell-depleted T cells, or PBMCs supplied cDNA or gDNA.

Per the original methods: Estimates of nucleated cell counts were drawn from the amplification of reference gene primers. Sequencing was performed with immunoSEQ multiplex PCR; in TCRdb, only in-frame clones are kept and a portion is missing. V, J and clone size derive from that table, while D and trimming were established from the DNA sequence. The profile shows approximately 450,000 clones, 80% to 90% of them singletons. Germline assignment: CDR1 LNHDA and CDR2 SQIVND (reference sequence). The length of the CDR3 is 14 residues. After removal of 3 bases from V and 3 bases from J, the junction contained 2 bases not matched to a gene.

J is TRBJ2-7 and V is TRBV19, with TRBD1 matching over 10 bases. Sequenced input: peripheral blood. This sequence originates from a woman in her twenties or thirties with acute or convalescent COVID-19. The CDR3 spells CASSMGTGDYEQYF. CDR3 coding DNA: TGTGCCAGTAGTATGGGGACAGGGGACTACGAGCAGTACTTC.